This TCR beta chain was sequenced during a study of cytomegalovirus exposure and HLA in healthy donors. A word on this clone: What it binds is not known.

The PCR contained 60 Vbeta and 13 Jbeta primers. Per the original data handling: As a later analysis found, there were 70 million to 90 million unique TCR beta chains, of which roughly 11 million were shared. Assay used: immunoSEQ multiplex PCR; TCRdb lists only in-frame clones, some missing. The V and J calls and clone size come from that table; D and trimming were worked out from the DNA. The table shows roughly 200,000 clones, with 75% to 90% occurring only once. Overall study results and limits: There was a cluster of highly shared sequence variants that was likely a sequencing artifact. The study recorded 150 to 200 TCR beta chains that were cytomegalovirus-associated.

This TCR derives from a young woman in good health and CMV-seronegative. The specimen sequenced was PBMCs.

The CDR3 region is CASSFPSSRGETQYF. In DNA form, the CDR3 reads TGTGCCAGCAGCTTCCCATCCAGCCGCGGAGAGACCCAGTACTTC. The gene calls are TRBV5-4 and TRBJ2-5; D is ambiguous. The germline V gene has CDR1 SGHNT and CDR2 YYREEE (reference sequence). The CDR3 runs to 15 residues. V lost 2 bases and J 4 bases, leaving 15 bases between the germline ends. The full variable domain, with the rest looked up from reference TRBV5-4 and TRBJ2-5, is ETGVTQSPTHLIKTRGQQVTLRCSSQSGHNTVSWYQQALGQGPQFIFQYYREEENGRGNFPPRFSGLQFPNYSSELNVNALELDDSALYLCASSFPSSRGETQYFGPGTRLLVL.